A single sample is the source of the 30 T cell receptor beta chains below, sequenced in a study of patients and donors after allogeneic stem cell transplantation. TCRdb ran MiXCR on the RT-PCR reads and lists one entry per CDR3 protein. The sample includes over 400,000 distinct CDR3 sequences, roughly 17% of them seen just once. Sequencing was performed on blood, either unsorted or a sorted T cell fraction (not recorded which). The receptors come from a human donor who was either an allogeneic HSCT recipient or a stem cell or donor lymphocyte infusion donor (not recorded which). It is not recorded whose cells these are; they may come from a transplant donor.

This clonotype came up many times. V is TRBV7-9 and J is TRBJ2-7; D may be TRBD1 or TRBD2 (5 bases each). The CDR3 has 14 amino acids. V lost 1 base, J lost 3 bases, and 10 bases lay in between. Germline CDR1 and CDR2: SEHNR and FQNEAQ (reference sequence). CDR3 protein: CASSLVGVNYEQYF. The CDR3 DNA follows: TGTGCCAGCAGCTTAGTGGGGGTTAACTACGAGCAGTACTTC. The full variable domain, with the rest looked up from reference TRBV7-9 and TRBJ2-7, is DTGVSQNPRHKITKRGQNVTFRCDPISEHNRLYWYRQTLGQGPEFLTYFQNEAQLEKSRLLSDRFSAERPKGSFSTLEIQRTEQGDSAMYLCASSLVGVNYEQYFGPGTRLTVT.

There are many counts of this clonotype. The CDR3 DNA sequence: TGCGCCAGCAGCCCCACGGGGACAGGGGATACCGGGGAGCTGTTTTTT. Protein product: CASSPTGTGDTGELFF. The chain carries TRBV5-1 and TRBJ2-2; 10 nucleotides align to TRBD1. The CDR3 consists of 16 residues. Germline V gene lookup returns CDR1 SGHRS and CDR2 YFSETQ. Trimming removed 4 bases from V and 5 bases from J; junction bases left unmatched: 8.

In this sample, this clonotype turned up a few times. CDR3 DNA: TGCGCCAGCAGCCCCCCCTCCCCAGGACCTAATAATTCACCCCTCCACTTT. It encodes CASSPPSPGPNNSPLHF. The chain joins TRBV4-1 to TRBJ1-6; no reliable D call. Trimming left V 4 bases short and J 5 bases short, with 18 bases between. The germline gives CDR1 MGHRA, CDR2 YSYEKL. The CDR3 extends over 17 amino acids.

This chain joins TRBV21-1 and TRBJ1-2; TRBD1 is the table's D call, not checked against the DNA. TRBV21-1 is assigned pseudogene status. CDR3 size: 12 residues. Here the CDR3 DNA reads TGTGCCAGCAGCGGGACCCCCCGTGGCTACACCTTC. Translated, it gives CASSGTPRGYTF.

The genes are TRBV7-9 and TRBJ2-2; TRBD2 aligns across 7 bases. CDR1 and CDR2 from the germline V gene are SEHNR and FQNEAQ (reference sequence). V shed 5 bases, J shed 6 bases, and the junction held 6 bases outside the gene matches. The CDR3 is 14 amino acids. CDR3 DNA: TGTGCCAGCAGCGTTGAACTAGCGTCCGGGGAGCTGTTTTTT. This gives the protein CASSVELASGELFF.

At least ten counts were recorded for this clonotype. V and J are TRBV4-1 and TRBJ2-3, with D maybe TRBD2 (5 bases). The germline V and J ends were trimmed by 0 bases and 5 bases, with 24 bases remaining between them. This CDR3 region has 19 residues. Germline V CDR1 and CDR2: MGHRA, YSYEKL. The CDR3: CASSQDLRTYARELDTQYF. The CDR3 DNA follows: TGCGCCAGCAGCCAAGATCTCAGGACTTACGCCCGAGAGTTAGATACGCAGTATTTT.

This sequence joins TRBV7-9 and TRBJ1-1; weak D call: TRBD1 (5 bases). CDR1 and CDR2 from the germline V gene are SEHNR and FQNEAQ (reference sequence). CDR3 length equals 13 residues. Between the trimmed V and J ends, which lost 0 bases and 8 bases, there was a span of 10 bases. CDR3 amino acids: CASSLARTKEAFF. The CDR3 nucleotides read TGTGCCAGCAGCTTAGCCCGGACAAAGGAAGCTTTCTTT.

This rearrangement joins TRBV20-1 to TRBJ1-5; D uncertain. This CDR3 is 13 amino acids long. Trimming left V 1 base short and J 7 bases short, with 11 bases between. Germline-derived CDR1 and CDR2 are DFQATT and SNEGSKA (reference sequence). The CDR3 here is CSARVEERQPQHF. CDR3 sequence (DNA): TGCAGTGCTAGAGTGGAGGAGAGACAGCCCCAGCATTTT.

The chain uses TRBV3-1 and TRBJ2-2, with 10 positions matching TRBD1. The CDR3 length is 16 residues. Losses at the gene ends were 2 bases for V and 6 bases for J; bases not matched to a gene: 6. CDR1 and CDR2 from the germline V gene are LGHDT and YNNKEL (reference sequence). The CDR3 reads CASSQWGTGVSGELFF. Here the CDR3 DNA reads TGTGCCAGCAGCCAATGGGGGACAGGGGTTTCCGGGGAGCTGTTTTTT.

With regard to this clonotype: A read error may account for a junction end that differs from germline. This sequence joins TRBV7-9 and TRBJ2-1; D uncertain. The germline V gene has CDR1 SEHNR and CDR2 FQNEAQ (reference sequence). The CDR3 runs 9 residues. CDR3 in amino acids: CASSPDQLF. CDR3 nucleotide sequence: TGTGCCAGCAGCCCCGATCAACTCTTC.

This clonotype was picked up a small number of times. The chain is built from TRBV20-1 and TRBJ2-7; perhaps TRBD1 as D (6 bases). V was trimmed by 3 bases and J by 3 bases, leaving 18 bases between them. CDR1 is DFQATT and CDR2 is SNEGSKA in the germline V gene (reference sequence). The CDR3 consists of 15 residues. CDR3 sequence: CSARDTGQIYYEQYF. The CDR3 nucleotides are TGCAGTGCTAGGGACACAGGACAGATCTACTACGAGCAGTACTTC.

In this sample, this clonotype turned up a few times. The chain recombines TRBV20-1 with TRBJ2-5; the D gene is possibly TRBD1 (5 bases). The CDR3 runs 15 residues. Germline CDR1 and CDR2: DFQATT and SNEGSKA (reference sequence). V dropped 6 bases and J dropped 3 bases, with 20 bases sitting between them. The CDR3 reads CSALYMGPGKETQYF. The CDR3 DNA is TGCAGTGCCCTCTATATGGGGCCAGGGAAAGAGACCCAGTACTTC.

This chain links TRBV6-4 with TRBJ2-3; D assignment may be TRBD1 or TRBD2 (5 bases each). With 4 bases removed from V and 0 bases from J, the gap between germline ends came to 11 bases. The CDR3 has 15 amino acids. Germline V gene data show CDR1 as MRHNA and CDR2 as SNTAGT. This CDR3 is CASSGDPSSTDTQYF. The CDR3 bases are TGTGCCAGCAGTGGGGACCCCTCTAGCACAGATACGCAGTATTTT.

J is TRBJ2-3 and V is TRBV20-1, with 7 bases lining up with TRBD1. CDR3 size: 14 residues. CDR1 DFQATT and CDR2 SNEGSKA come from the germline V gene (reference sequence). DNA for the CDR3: TGCAGAGCGAGCCGGGACAGCTTCACAGATACGCAGTATTTT. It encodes CRASRDSFTDTQYF.

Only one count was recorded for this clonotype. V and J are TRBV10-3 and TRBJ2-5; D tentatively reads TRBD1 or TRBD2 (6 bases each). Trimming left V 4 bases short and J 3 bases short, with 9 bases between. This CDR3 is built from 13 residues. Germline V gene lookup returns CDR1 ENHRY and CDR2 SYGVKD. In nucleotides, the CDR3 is TGTGCCATCAGTGTGGGGGGCGAAGAGACCCAGTACTTC. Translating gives CAISVGGEETQYF.

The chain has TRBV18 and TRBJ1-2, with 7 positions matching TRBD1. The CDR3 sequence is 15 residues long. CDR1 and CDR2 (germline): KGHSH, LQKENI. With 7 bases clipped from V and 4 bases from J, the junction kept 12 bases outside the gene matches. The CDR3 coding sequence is TGTGCCAGCTTCCCCCTAGGGGGACAGACCTATGGCTACACCTTC. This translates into CASFPLGGQTYGYTF.

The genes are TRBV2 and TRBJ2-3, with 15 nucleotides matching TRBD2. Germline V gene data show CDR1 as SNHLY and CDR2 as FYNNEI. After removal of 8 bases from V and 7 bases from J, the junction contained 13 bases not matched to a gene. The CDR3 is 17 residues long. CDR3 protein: CASFGLAGGPRSNTQYF. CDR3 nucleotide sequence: TGTGCCAGCTTCGGACTAGCGGGAGGGCCACGTTCAAATACGCAGTATTTT.

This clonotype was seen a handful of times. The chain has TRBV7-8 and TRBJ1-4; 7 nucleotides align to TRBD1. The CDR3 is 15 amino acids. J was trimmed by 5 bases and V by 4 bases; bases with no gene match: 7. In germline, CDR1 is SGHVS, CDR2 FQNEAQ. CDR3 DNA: TGTGCCAGCAGCTCTCAGGACAGGTTCAATGAAAAACTGTTTTTT. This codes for CASSSQDRFNEKLFF.

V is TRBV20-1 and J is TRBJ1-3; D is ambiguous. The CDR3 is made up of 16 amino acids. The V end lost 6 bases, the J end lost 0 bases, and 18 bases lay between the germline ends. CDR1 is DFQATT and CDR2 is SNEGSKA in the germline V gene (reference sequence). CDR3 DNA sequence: TGCAGTGCCAGCCCCGGGCGAACGGGCTCTGGAAACACCATATATTTT. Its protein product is CSASPGRTGSGNTIYF.

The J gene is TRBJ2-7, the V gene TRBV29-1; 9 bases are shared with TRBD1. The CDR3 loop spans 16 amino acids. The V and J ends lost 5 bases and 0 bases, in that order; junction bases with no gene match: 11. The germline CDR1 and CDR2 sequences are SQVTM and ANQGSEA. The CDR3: CSVKGGQGLSSYEQYF. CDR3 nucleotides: TGCAGCGTTAAGGGTGGACAGGGGCTAAGCTCCTACGAGCAGTACTTC.

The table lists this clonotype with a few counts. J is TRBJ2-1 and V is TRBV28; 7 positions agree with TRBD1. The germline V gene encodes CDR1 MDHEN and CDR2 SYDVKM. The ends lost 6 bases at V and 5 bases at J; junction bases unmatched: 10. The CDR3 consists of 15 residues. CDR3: CASRKDRVYNNEQFF. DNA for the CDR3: TGTGCCAGCAGAAAAGACAGGGTCTACAACAATGAGCAGTTCTTC.

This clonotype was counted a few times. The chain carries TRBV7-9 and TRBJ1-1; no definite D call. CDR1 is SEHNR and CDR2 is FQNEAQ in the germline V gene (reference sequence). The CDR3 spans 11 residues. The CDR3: CALEVVVEAFF. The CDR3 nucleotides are TGTGCTCTGGAGGTGGTGGTTGAAGCTTTCTTT.

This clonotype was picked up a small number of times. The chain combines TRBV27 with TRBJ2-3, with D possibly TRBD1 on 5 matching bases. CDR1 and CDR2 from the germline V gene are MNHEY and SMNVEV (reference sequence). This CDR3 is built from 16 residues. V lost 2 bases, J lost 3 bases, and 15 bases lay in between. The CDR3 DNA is TGTGCCAGCAGTTTAGTGTGGCCCCCAGGGACAGATACGCAGTATTTT. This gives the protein CASSLVWPPGTDTQYF.

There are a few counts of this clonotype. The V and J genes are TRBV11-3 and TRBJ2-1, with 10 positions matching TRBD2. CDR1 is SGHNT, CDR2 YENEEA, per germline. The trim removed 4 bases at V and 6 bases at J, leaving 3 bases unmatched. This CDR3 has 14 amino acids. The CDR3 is CASSWTSGINEQFF. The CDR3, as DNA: TGTGCCAGCAGCTGGACTAGCGGCATCAATGAGCAGTTCTTC.

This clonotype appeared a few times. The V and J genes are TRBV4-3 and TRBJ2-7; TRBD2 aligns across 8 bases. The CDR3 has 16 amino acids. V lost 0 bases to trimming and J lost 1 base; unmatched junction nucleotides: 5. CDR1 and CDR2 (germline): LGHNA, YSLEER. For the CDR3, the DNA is TGCGCCAGCAGCCAAGATTTAGCGGGGCGATCCTACGAGCAGTACTTC. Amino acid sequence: CASSQDLAGRSYEQYF.

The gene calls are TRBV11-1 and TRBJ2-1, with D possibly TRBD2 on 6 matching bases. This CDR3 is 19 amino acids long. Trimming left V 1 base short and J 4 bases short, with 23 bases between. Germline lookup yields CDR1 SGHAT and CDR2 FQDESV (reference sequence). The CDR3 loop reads CASSLGIRDSQNTYNEQFF. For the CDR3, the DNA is TGTGCCAGCAGCTTAGGGATCCGGGACTCCCAGAATACTTACAATGAGCAGTTCTTC.

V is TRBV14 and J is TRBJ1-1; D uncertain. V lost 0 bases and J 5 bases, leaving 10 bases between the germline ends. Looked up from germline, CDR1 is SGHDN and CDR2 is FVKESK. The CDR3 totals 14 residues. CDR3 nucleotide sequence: TGTGCCAGCAGCCAAGATTGGGAGGGTACTGAAGCTTTCTTT. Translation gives CASSQDWEGTEAFF.

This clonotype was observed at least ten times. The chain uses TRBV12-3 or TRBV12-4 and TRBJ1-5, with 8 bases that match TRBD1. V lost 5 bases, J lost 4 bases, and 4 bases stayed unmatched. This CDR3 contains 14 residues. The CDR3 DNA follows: TGTGCCAGCAGTCCGGACAGGGTTAATCAGCCCCAGCATTTT. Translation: CASSPDRVNQPQHF.

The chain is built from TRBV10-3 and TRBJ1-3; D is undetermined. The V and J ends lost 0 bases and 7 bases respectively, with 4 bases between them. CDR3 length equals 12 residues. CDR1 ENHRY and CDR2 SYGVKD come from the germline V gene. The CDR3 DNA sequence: TGTGCCATCAGTGAGTCTCCCAACACCATATATTTT. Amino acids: CAISESPNTIYF.

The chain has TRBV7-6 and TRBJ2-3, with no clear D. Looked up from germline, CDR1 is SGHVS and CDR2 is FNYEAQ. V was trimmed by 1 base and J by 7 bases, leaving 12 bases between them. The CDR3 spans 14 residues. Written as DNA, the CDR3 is TGTGCCAGCAGCTTAGAGTTCGGTTCGCATACGCAGTATTTT. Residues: CASSLEFGSHTQYF.